This passage covers 30 T cell receptor beta chains from one sample sequenced in a study of CD8 T cells in ankylosing spondylitis. Study-wide findings and caveats: Seemingly characteristic of ankylosing spondylitis blood was a TCR beta motif consisting of about 8 highly homologous variants.

No antigens are known for them. TCRdb redid the calling of the 5' RACE reads with MiXCR, one entry per CDR3 protein. This table holds 250,000 to 350,000 distinct CDR3 sequences, around 7.6% found once. Sequenced input: blood, either unsorted or a sorted T cell fraction (not recorded which). These TCRs come from a male donor with ankylosing spondylitis.

The chain is built from TRBV25-1 and TRBJ2-7; maybe TRBD2 (7 bases). The CDR3 totals 13 residues. In germline, CDR1 is MGHDK, CDR2 SYGVNS. With 3 bases removed from V and 7 bases from J, the gap between germline ends came to 13 bases. CDR3 nucleotides: TGTGCCAGCAGTGAGGGGGGGGCGGGGGAGCAGTACTTC. Translating it yields CASSEGGAGEQYF.

This clonotype was observed a handful of times. The chain couples TRBV20-1 to TRBJ2-1, with no clear D. V lost 0 bases and J lost 1, with 13 bases in between. This CDR3 contains 16 residues. Germline loops: CDR1 DFQATT, CDR2 SNEGSKA (reference sequence). The CDR3 DNA sequence: TGCAGTGCTAGAGATCCTGGGCGGCTTTCCTACAATGAGCAGTTCTTC. Translating gives CSARDPGRLSYNEQFF.

The chain recombines TRBV11-2 with TRBJ2-1, with TRBD1 matching 7 bases. Trimming removed 1 base from V and 8 bases from J; junction bases left unmatched: 2. Germline values: CDR1 SGHAT, CDR2 FQNNGV. CDR3 length: 13 amino acids. The CDR3 nucleotides are TGTGCCAGCAGCTTAGCAGGACAGGATGAGCAGTTCTTC. This encodes CASSLAGQDEQFF.

This clonotype was observed a handful of times. The chain couples TRBV20-1 to TRBJ2-3; D gene uncertain. This CDR3 is built from 14 residues. V dropped 5 bases and J dropped 0 bases, with 12 bases sitting between them. Per germline, CDR1 DFQATT and CDR2 SNEGSKA (reference sequence). The CDR3 DNA sequence: TGCAGTGCTCCCCCCGCGGCTAGCACAGATACGCAGTATTTT. Amino acid sequence: CSAPPAASTDTQYF.

The chain couples TRBV7-6 to TRBJ2-6; D gene unclear. V lost 4 bases and J lost 3, with 7 bases in between. Germline-derived CDR1 and CDR2 are SGHVS and FNYEAQ. This CDR3 comprises 14 residues. CDR3 region: CASSSGIGANVLTF. The DNA of the CDR3 is TGTGCCAGCAGCTCAGGTATTGGGGCCAACGTCCTGACTTTC.

This clonotype was seen a few times. This sequence joins TRBV7-3 and TRBJ1-1; 10 bases fit TRBD1. The trim removed 1 base at V and 6 bases at J, leaving 2 bases unmatched. This CDR3 is built from 14 residues. Per germline, CDR1 SGHTA and CDR2 FQGTGA. The CDR3 loop reads CASSLMGQGPEAFF. The DNA of the CDR3 is TGTGCCAGCAGCTTAATGGGACAGGGGCCTGAAGCTTTCTTT. Combining the CDR3 with reference TRBV7-3 and TRBJ1-1 gives the whole variable domain GAGVSQTPSNKVTEKGKYVELRCDPISGHTALYWYRQSLGQGPEFLIYFQGTGAADDSGLPNDRFFAVRPEGSVSTLKIQRTERGDSAVYLCASSLMGQGPEAFFGQGTRLTVV.

This clonotype was seen ten or more times. This chain uses TRBV15 with TRBJ2-7; perhaps TRBD1 as D (5 bases). Germline V gene data show CDR1 as LNHNV and CDR2 as YYDKDF (reference sequence). There are 16 residues in the CDR3. The V end was cut by 1 base, the J end by 5 bases, with 18 bases between. The CDR3 DNA follows: TGTGCCACCAGCAGAGGTATGACAGTCACGACTCACGAGCAGTACTTC. This gives the protein CATSRGMTVTTHEQYF.

In this sample, this clonotype turned up many times. The rearrangement links TRBV5-1 to TRBJ1-6; D possibly corresponds to TRBD1 (5 bases). The CDR3 loop spans 14 amino acids. The germline V and J ends were trimmed by 0 bases and 8 bases, with 9 bases remaining between them. Germline assignment: CDR1 SGHRS and CDR2 YFSETQ. The CDR3 is CASSLVGGDSPLHF. CDR3 in DNA: TGCGCCAGCAGCTTGGTGGGGGGGGATTCACCCCTCCACTTT.

This clonotype was counted only a few times. The rearrangement links TRBV5-6 to TRBJ2-3; TRBD2 matches at 7 bases. The CDR3 consists of 16 residues. V dropped 4 bases and J dropped 3; count of bases not matched to a gene: 11. The germline gives CDR1 SGHDT, CDR2 YYEEEE. The CDR3 DNA is TGTGCCAGCAGCCGACCCGGCGGGAGTCGAACAGATACGCAGTATTTT. Translated, it gives CASSRPGGSRTDTQYF. Complete variable domain (other parts from reference TRBV5-6 and TRBJ2-3): DAGVTQSPTHLIKTRGQQVTLRCSPKSGHDTVSWYQQALGQGPQFIFQYYEEEERQRGNFPDRFSGHQFPNYSSELNVNALLLGDSALYLCASSRPGGSRTDTQYFGPGTRLTVL.

This clonotype occurred a few times. The chain recombines TRBV3-1 with TRBJ2-5; 13 bases match TRBD2. V shed 2 bases and J 10 bases; nucleotides not matched to a gene: 10. CDR3 length: 16 amino acids. Per germline, CDR1 LGHDT and CDR2 YNNKEL (reference sequence). The CDR3 DNA reads TGTGCCAGCAGCCAACCCGGGACTAGCGGGACTCTAAGCCAGTACTTC. Protein sequence: CASSQPGTSGTLSQYF.

The table lists this clonotype with a few counts. The chain joins TRBV5-1 to TRBJ2-5; tentative D call: TRBD1 (6 bases). Germline V gene lookup returns CDR1 SGHRS and CDR2 YFSETQ. This CDR3 contains 13 residues. Trimming shortened V by 4 bases and J by 0 bases, and 7 bases separated the two germline ends. The CDR3 bases are TGCGCCAGCAGCGGGACAAACCAAGAGACCCAGTACTTC. Its protein product is CASSGTNQETQYF.

This clonotype counts as medium-sized. The CDR3 protein is CSARGPGLARGELFF. DNA of the CDR3: TGCAGTGCTAGGGGGCCGGGACTAGCGCGGGGGGAGCTGTTTTTT. The chain has TRBV20-1 and TRBJ2-2; 10 bases line up with TRBD2. This CDR3 has 15 residues. V gave up 3 bases and J gave up 8 bases; unmatched junction bases: 9. Germline-derived CDR1 and CDR2 are DFQATT and SNEGSKA (reference sequence).

A few counts support this clonotype. The V and J genes are TRBV15 and TRBJ1-5, with D possibly matching TRBD1 (5 bases). Germline assignment: CDR1 LNHNV and CDR2 YYDKDF (reference sequence). The V end lost 1 base, the J end lost 1 base, and 11 bases lay between the germline ends. The length of the CDR3 is 16 residues. Here the CDR3 reads CATSRGRGGSNQPQHF. The CDR3, as DNA: TGTGCCACCAGCAGAGGGAGGGGAGGCAGCAATCAGCCCCAGCATTTT.

This clonotype was seen many times. This rearrangement joins TRBV5-1 to TRBJ1-1, with 8 bases lining up with TRBD1. The V and J ends lost 4 bases and 0 bases, in that order; junction bases with no gene match: 8. This CDR3 comprises 16 residues. Germline V lookup: CDR1 SGHRS, CDR2 YFSETQ. The CDR3 region has the DNA TGCGCCAGCAGCCCGACAGGGGCCGACTTGAACACTGAAGCTTTCTTT. The encoded protein is CASSPTGADLNTEAFF. Combining the CDR3 with reference TRBV5-1 and TRBJ1-1 gives the whole variable domain KAGVTQTPRYLIKTRGQQVTLSCSPISGHRSVSWYQQTPGQGLQFLFEYFSETQRNKGNFPGRFSGRQFSNSRSEMNVSTLELGDSALYLCASSPTGADLNTEAFFGQGTRLTVV.

This clonotype was picked up many times. This chain joins TRBV5-6 and TRBJ1-1; 7 nucleotides line up with TRBD1. V lost 4 bases, J lost 5 bases, and 14 bases stayed unmatched. The CDR3 has 16 amino acids. Germline V lookup: CDR1 SGHDT, CDR2 YYEEEE. This CDR3 is CASSQKTGWEITEAFF. The CDR3 DNA reads as TGTGCCAGCAGCCAAAAGACAGGGTGGGAGATAACTGAAGCTTTCTTT.

The chain has TRBV3-1 and TRBJ2-7, with D hard to call. CDR3 length: 12 amino acids. Germline assignment: CDR1 LGHDT and CDR2 YNNKEL (reference sequence). V was pared by 0 bases and J by 6 bases, with 6 bases between. CDR3 sequence (DNA): TGTGCCAGCAGCCAAGATACGCTCGAGCAGTACTTC. Amino acids: CASSQDTLEQYF.

The J gene is TRBJ2-7, the V gene TRBV20-1, with TRBD2 matching 10 bases. The V and J ends lost 8 bases and 6 bases, in that order; junction bases with no gene match: 16. The CDR3 is 15 residues long. Germline CDR1 DFQATT, CDR2 SNEGSKA (reference sequence). In DNA, the CDR3 is TGCAGTTCCGGGCTAGCGGGAGTATTATCGCGCGAGCAGTACTTC. This translates into CSSGLAGVLSREQYF.

This clonotype was observed many times. V and J are TRBV5-1 and TRBJ1-5, with 10 nucleotides matching TRBD1. The trim removed 0 bases at V and 7 bases at J, leaving 1 base unmatched. The CDR3 has 14 amino acids. Germline assignment: CDR1 SGHRS and CDR2 YFSETQ. CDR3 DNA: TGCGCCAGCAGCTTGGGGACAGGGGGACAGCCCCAGCATTTT. It specifies CASSLGTGGQPQHF.

This clonotype occurred a few times. As the CDR3 is not closed by the conserved phenylalanine or tryptophan, this likely results from a read error. The chain employs TRBV6-2 or TRBV6-3 and TRBJ2-1; 12 bases fit TRBD2. CDR3 length equals 18 residues. CDR1 is MNHEY, CDR2 SVGEGT, per germline. The CDR3 loop is CASGYVTSGRGVQNEQFL. CDR3 nucleotides: TGTGCCAGCGGTTATGTGACTAGCGGGAGAGGGGTCCAAAATGAGCAGTTCCTC.

The genes are TRBV27 and TRBJ2-2; TRBD1 matches 8 bases. The CDR3 has 15 amino acids. The germline gives CDR1 MNHEY, CDR2 SMNVEV (reference sequence). V shed 3 bases, J shed 9 bases, and the junction held 9 bases outside the gene matches. The CDR3 DNA follows: TGTGCCAGCAGTTTTCTTGGACAGGGTGTTCGGGAGCTGTTTTTT. Amino acid sequence: CASSFLGQGVRELFF.

A few counts support this clonotype. This chain uses TRBV4-1 with TRBJ1-5; D call uncertain. The V and J ends lost 0 bases and 6 bases respectively, with 15 bases between them. The CDR3 consists of 16 residues. Germline V CDR1 and CDR2: MGHRA, YSYEKL. CDR3 coding DNA: TGCGCCAGCAGCCAAGATAGGGTAGGGATACGTCAGCCCCAGCATTTT. Its protein product is CASSQDRVGIRQPQHF.

This clonotype was picked up many times. The V call is TRBV4-2, the J call TRBJ2-2; D may be TRBD1 (5 bases). Germline CDR1 is LGHNA and CDR2 is YNFKEQ. The CDR3 sequence is 15 residues long. With 3 bases removed from V and 4 bases from J, the gap between germline ends came to 12 bases. This chain's CDR3 is CASSQDTGGTGELFF. CDR3 nucleotide sequence: TGTGCCAGCAGCCAGGACACCGGCGGCACCGGGGAGCTGTTTTTT.

This sequence joins TRBV7-2 and TRBJ2-1, with D perhaps being TRBD1 or TRBD2 (5 bases each). This CDR3 contains 17 residues. In germline, CDR1 is SGHTA, CDR2 FQGNSA. V was cut by 5 bases and J by 3 bases, with 20 bases left in between. The CDR3 protein is CASSLPTGTAVYNEQFF. The CDR3 bases are TGTGCCAGCAGCCTCCCCACCGGGACGGCGGTCTACAATGAGCAGTTCTTC.

The CDR3 DNA reads TGCGCCAGCAGCCAAGTTACTACGAACACCGGGGAGCTGTTTTTT. This codes for CASSQVTTNTGELFF. V is TRBV4-3 and J is TRBJ2-2, with D unresolved. The V end was cut by 1 base, the J end by 0 bases, with 6 bases between. Germline V gene lookup returns CDR1 LGHNA and CDR2 YSLEER. The CDR3 length is 15 residues.

This clonotype has ten or more counts. This chain connects TRBV6-2 or TRBV6-3 to TRBJ2-3; 9 bases align to TRBD2. The V and J ends lost 8 bases and 0 bases, in that order; junction bases with no gene match: 18. CDR3 length equals 19 residues. Germline CDR1 is MNHEY and CDR2 is SVGEGT. In DNA form, the CDR3 reads TGTGCCAGCGCTCCGGGACTAGCTCGCACGGGGCCTAGCACAGATACGCAGTATTTT. This translates into CASAPGLARTGPSTDTQYF.

This clonotype was seen ten or more times. The chain is built from TRBV7-9 and TRBJ2-7; a weak D match, TRBD2 (5 bases). The CDR3 runs to 15 residues. V lost 8 bases and J lost 4, with 21 bases in between. Germline lookup yields CDR1 SEHNR and CDR2 FQNEAQ (reference sequence). In DNA, the CDR3 is TGTGCCAGCTCCCGAGCGGCAGAAGGGTTATACGAGCAGTACTTC. Amino acid sequence: CASSRAAEGLYEQYF.

The chain uses TRBV12-3 or TRBV12-4 and TRBJ1-1; a possible D gene is TRBD1 (6 bases). The CDR3 is made up of 13 amino acids. Trimming pared 10 bases from V and 1 base from J, leaving 13 bases between. The CDR3 loop reads CATNRDGNTEAFF. For the CDR3, the DNA is TGTGCCACCAACAGGGATGGGAACACTGAAGCTTTCTTT.

V and J are TRBV19 and TRBJ1-6; the D is unclear. The CDR3 sequence is 14 residues long. The V and J ends lost 3 bases and 8 bases respectively, with 11 bases between them. Germline loops: CDR1 LNHDA, CDR2 SQIVND (reference sequence). CDR3 DNA: TGTGCCAGTAGTATGGTCGGGATGGATTCACCCCTCCACTTT. The encoded protein is CASSMVGMDSPLHF.

This clonotype appeared a few times. The rearrangement uses TRBV29-1 and TRBJ2-5, with D perhaps matching TRBD2 (5 bases). Germline V lookup: CDR1 SQVTM, CDR2 ANQGSEA. The CDR3 covers 11 residues. The ends were cut back, 3 bases at V and 7 bases at J, with 9 bases in the middle. The CDR3 nucleotides are TGCAGCGTTGAGAGAGGAGGGACCCAGTACTTC. It encodes CSVERGGTQYF.

This clonotype was counted only a few times. The rearrangement links TRBV27 to TRBJ2-7; 8 positions match TRBD2. V lost 2 bases and J lost 5; bases outside the gene matches: 2. Germline CDR1 and CDR2: MNHEY and SMNVEV (reference sequence). The CDR3 loop spans 13 amino acids. CDR3 region: CASSLSGSHEQYF. The CDR3, as DNA: TGTGCCAGCAGTTTAAGCGGGAGCCACGAGCAGTACTTC.